This TCR beta chain was captured by sequencing in a study of T cell responses to AZD1222 COVID-19 vaccine. Study details: Second-dose groups at about 4 or about 12 weeks were pooled.

Method: immunoSEQ multiplex PCR; TCRdb's copy keeps in-frame clones and lacks some. The data show some 100,000 clones, 80% to 95% seen once. Here the sequenced sample was peripheral blood, taken on day 0 of AZD1222 vaccination. The source is an adult in good health.

CDR3 coding DNA: TGTGCCAGCAGCCCCCCCGACTACGAGCAGTACTTC. This translates into CASSPPDYEQYF. V is TRBV7-9 and J is TRBJ2-7; D not resolved. The CDR3 consists of 12 residues. Germline V gene sequence: CDR1 SEHNR, CDR2 FQNEAQ (reference sequence). The V and J ends lost 5 bases and 3 bases respectively, with 8 bases between them.